Given below is one T cell receptor beta chain in context. Produced via immunoSEQ multiplex PCR; TCRdb's table is partial and in-frame only. The sample includes about 41,000 clones, 79% of them seen just once. Trimming stripped 11 bases from V and 2 bases from J, with 22 bases between. Germline V gene lookup returns CDR1 ENHRY and CDR2 SYGVKD. There are 17 residues in the CDR3. The source of the sample is a study of memory CD4+ T cells and cytomegalovirus serostatus. The sort gate was single viable CD3+CD4+CD8-CD45RO+ cells for memory CD4+ T cells. The source material was memory CD4+ T cells from blood. The sequence derives from an adult in good health and CMV-seronegative. The rearrangement links TRBV10-3 to TRBJ1-6; D unclear. The CDR3 coding sequence is TGTGCCCCAGATTTTGGGCGGTACATCCCCTATAATTCACCCCTCCACTTT. Encoded protein: CAPDFGRYIPYNSPLHF.